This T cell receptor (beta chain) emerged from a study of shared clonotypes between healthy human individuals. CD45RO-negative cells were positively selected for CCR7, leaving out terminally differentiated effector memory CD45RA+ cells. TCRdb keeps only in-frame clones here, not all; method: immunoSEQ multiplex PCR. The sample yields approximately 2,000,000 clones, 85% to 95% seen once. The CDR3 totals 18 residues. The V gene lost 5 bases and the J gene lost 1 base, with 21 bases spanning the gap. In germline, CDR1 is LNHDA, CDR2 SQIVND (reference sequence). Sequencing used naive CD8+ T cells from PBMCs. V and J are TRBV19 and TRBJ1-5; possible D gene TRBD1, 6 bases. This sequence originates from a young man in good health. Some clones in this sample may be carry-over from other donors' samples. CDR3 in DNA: TGTGCCAGTAGTCATATGGGGGGCTTGATTGGGAGCAATCAGCCCCAGCATTTT. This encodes CASSHMGGLIGSNQPQHF. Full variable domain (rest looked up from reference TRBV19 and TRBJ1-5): DGGITQSPKYLFRKEGQNVTLSCEQNLNHDAMYWYRQDPGQGLRLIYYSQIVNDFQKGDIAEGYSVSREKKESFPLTVTSAQKNPTAFYLCASSHMGGLIGSNQPQHFGDGTRLSIL.